The present TCR beta chain was sequenced within a study of identical twins. Overall study results and limits: Beta out-of-frame sequences displayed a weaker excess of sharing between twins. Modelling approaches yielded underestimates of out-of-frame TCR alpha sharing between monozygotic twins.

This clonotype occurred many times. Antigen unknown. The V gene lost 3 bases and the J gene lost 7 bases, with 9 bases spanning the gap. The CDR3 has 12 residues. Template switching added a universal primer site, and cDNA bore unique molecular identifiers. In TCRdb, the 5' RACE reads were re-called with MiXCR into one record per CDR3 protein. This table has hundreds of thousands of distinct CDR3 sequences, approximately 13% appearing once. These same records also appear under a second study, on yellow fever vaccine responses in identical twins. That source adds: Reportedly, twins' vaccine T cell responses looked partly convergent and partly personalized.

V usage is TRBV12-3 or TRBV12-4 and J usage is TRBJ1-1; no reliable D call. The sequenced sample consisted of PBMCs. The receptor was derived from a woman younger than 30 in good health. CDR3 loop: CASSFVPVEAFF. As DNA, the CDR3 is TGTGCCAGCAGTTTCGTGCCGGTTGAAGCTTTCTTT.